The following is a T cell receptor beta chain sequence with its context. Its cognate antigen is unknown. The CDR3 has 15 residues. The V gene lost 4 bases and the J gene lost 3 bases, with 16 bases spanning the gap. Germline V gene sequence: CDR1 LNHDA, CDR2 SQIVND (reference sequence). The entry originates in a study of molecular identifiers for immune sequencing clone quantification. General study findings and limits: Effector cells kept over 99% of their molecules in clones above 20 RNA copies, while naive cells kept under 1% there.

Preparation of the bulk TCR libraries relied on previously described methods and listed TCR primers. MiXCR, run by TCRdb on the PCR reads, gives a single entry per CDR3 protein. Among 490,000 or so distinct CDR3 sequences listed, approximately 25% were seen once. The authors sorted naive CD8 T cells as CD8+CD4-CCR7+CD45RA+. The chain combines TRBV19 with TRBJ2-7, with a weak D call TRBD1 (6 bases). This TCR came from a human donor in good health. Some libraries in this study had Jurkat cell RNA spiked in. Specimen: naive CD8+ T cells from blood, with Jurkat cell RNA spiked in. Stated subset: FACS-sorted CD8+CD4-CCR7+CD45RA+ naive T cells. This CDR3 is CASSTQAGTNYEQYF. DNA of the CDR3: TGTGCCAGTAGTACCCAAGCCGGGACAAACTACGAGCAGTACTTC.